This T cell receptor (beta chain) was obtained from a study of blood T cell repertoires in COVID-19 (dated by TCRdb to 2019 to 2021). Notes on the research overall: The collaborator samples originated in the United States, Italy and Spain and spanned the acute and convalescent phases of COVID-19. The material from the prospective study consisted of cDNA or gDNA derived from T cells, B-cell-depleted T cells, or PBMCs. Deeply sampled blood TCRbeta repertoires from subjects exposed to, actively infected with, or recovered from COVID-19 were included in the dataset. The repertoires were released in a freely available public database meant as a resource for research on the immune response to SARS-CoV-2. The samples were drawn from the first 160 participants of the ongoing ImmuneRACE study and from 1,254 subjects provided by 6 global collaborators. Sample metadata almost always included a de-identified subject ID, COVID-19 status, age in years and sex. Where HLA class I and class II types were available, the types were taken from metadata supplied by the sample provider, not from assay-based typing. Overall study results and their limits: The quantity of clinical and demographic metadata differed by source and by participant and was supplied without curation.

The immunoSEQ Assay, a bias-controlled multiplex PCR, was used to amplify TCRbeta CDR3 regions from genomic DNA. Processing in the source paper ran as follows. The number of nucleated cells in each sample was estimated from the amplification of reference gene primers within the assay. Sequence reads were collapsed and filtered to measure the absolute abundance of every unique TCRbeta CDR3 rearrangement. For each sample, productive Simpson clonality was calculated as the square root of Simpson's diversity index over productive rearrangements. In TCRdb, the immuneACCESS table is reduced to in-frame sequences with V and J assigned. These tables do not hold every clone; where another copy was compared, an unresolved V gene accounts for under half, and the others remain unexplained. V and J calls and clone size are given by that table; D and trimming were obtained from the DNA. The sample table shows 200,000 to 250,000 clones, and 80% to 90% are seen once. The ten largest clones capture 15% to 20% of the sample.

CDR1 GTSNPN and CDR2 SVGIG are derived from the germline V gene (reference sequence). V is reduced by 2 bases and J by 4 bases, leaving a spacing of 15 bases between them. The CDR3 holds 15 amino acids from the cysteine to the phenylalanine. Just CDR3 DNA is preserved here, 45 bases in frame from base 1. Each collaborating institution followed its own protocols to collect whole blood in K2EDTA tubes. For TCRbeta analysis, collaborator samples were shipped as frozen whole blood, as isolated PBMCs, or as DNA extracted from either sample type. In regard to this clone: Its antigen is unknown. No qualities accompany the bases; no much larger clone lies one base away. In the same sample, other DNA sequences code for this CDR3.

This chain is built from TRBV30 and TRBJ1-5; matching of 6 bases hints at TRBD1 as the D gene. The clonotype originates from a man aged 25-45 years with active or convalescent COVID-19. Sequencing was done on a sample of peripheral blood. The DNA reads TGTGCCTGGAGTACACTAAAAGGGGGAAATCAGCCCCAGCATTTT. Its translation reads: CAWSTLKGGNQPQHF.